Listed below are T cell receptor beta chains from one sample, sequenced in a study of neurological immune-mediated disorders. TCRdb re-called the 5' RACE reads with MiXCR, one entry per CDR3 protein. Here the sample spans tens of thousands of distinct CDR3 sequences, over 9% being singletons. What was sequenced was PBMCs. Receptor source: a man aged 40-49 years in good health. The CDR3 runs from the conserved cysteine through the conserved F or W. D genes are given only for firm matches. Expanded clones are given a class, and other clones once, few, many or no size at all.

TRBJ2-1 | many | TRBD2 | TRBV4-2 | TGTGCCAGCAGCCAGGGACTAGCGGGGTCCTACAATGAGCAGTTCTTC | CASSQGLAGSYNEQFF
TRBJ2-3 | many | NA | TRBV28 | TGTGCCAGCAGTTTAATTGGACGGAGCACAGATACGCAGTATTTT | CASSLIGRSTDTQYF
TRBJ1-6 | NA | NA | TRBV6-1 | TGTGCCAGCAGTGAAACGTCCCCCGGCTCACCCCTCCACTTT | CASSETSPGSPLHF
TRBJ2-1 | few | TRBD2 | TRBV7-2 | TGTGCCAGCAGCCCTCTTAGCGGGGGGCCTTCCTACAATGAGCAGTTCTTC | CASSPLSGGPSYNEQFF
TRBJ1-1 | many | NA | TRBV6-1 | TGTGCCAGCACGAAAGGACTGAACACTGAAGCTTTCTTT | CASTKGLNTEAFF
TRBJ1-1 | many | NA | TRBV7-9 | TGTGCCAGCAGCCCCCCGGGGGGCACTGAAGCTTTCTTT | CASSPPGGTEAFF
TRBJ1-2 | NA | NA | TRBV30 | TGTGCCTGGAGTGCAGCAGGGTCAGATGGCTACACCTTC | CAWSAAGSDGYTF
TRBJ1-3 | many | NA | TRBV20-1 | TGCAGTGCTAGACCTCCCGGGACGGGAAACACCATATATTTT | CSARPPGTGNTIYF
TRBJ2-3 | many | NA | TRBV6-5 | TGTGCCAGCAGGCCCACGACTGGCCCAGCTACGCAGTATTTT | CASRPTTGPATQYF
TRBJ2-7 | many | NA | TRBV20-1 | TGCAGTGCTAGCCGGGGGGCGGGGGACAACGAGCAGTACTTC | CSASRGAGDNEQYF
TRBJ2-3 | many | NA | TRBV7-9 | TGTGCCAGCTCCTTCTCTCCGGGGAGCACAGATACGCAGTATTTT | CASSFSPGSTDTQYF
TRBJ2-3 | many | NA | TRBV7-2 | TGTGCCAGCAGCTTTCAGGGCACAGATACGCAGTATTTT | CASSFQGTDTQYF
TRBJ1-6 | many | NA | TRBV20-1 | TGCAGTGCTAGCTTAGCTGGGCCGGATTCACCCCTCCACTTT | CSASLAGPDSPLHF
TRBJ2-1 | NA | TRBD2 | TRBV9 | TGTGCCAGCAGCGTAGCTGGCGGGAGAGTTTACAATGAGCAGTTCTTC | CASSVAGGRVYNEQFF
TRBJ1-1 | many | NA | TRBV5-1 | TGCGCCAGCACCAACTTGGAAGTATCGGGGGACACTGAAGCTTTCTTT | CASTNLEVSGDTEAFF
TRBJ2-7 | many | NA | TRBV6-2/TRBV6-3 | TGTGCCAGCACAAGGCGGGGCTCCTACGAGCAGTACTTC | CASTRRGSYEQYF
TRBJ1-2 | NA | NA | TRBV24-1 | TGTGCCACCAGGGGACGGACGATTGAGGGCTATGGCTACACCTTC | CATRGRTIEGYGYTF
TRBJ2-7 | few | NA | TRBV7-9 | TGTGCCAGCAGCTTAGTGGGGCAGGGTCAATTCTACGAGCAGTACTTC | CASSLVGQGQFYEQYF
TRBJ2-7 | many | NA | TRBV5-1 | TGCGCCAGCAGCTTAGAAGGCCGGGGGCGCGAGCAGTACTTC | CASSLEGRGREQYF
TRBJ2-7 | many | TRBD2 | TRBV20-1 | TGCAGTGCTCTCGGACTAGCTAGCAACGAGCAGTACTTC | CSALGLASNEQYF
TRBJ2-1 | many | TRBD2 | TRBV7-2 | TGTGCCAGCAGCCCGCGGACTAGCGGGGGGAAGTACAATGAGCAGTTCTTC | CASSPRTSGGKYNEQFF
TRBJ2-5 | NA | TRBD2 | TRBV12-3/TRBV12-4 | TGTGCCAGCAGCGTTGGGACTAGCGGGGGGCAAGAGACCCAGTACTTC | CASSVGTSGGQETQYF
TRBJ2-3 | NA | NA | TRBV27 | TGTGCCAGCTCTGGGCTAGTTAGTTTTACAGATACGCAGTATTTT | CASSGLVSFTDTQYF
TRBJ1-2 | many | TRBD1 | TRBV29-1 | TGCAGCGTTGATTCTAGGAGCGGGACAGCCTATGGCTACACCTTC | CSVDSRSGTAYGYTF
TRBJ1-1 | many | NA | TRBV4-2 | TGTGCCAGCAGCCAAGATCTTATAGGAGGATTTAGTACTGAAGCTTTCTTT | CASSQDLIGGFSTEAFF
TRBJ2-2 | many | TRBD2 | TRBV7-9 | TGTGCCAGCAGCCTACGGACTAGCGGGAGTACCGGGGAGCTGTTTTTT | CASSLRTSGSTGELFF
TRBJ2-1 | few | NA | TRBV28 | TGTGCCAGCTTAAATGAGCAGTTCTTC | CASLNEQFF
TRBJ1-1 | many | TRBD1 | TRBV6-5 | TGTGCCAGCAGTCAGACAGGGGGGAACACTGAAGCTTTCTTT | CASSQTGGNTEAFF
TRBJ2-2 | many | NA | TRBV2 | TGTGCCAGCAGTGTTTTTCTCCCCGGCCCGAACACCGGGGAGCTGTTTTTT | CASSVFLPGPNTGELFF
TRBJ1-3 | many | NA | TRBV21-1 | TGTGCCAGCAGCAAAGTAAGGATCCAGGACAGAACTGGAAACACCATATATTTT | CASSKVRIQDRTGNTIYF
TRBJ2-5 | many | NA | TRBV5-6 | TGTGCCAGCAGCTGGTGGGGGGAACAAGAGACCCAGTACTTC | CASSWWGEQETQYF
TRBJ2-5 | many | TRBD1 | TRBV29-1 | TGCAGCGGAAGCACAGGGGAAGAGACCCAGTACTTC | CSGSTGEETQYF
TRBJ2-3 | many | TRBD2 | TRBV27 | TGTGCCAGCAGTGAAGCGGGGGCTAGCAAGAACACAGATACGCAGTATTTT | CASSEAGASKNTDTQYF
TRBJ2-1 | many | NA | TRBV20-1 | TGCAGTGCTAGGGGGGTCAGGAGCGGTGGCTCCTACAATGAGCAGTTCTTC | CSARGVRSGGSYNEQFF
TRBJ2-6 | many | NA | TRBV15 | TGTGCCACCAGCAGAGATGGAGACTCTGGGGCCAACGTCCTGACTTTC | CATSRDGDSGANVLTF
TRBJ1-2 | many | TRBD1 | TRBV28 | TGTGCCAGCAGTCCCCTAACAGGGGGCAGTGGCTACACCTTC | CASSPLTGGSGYTF